This T cell receptor (beta chain) came from a study of T cells in localized non-small cell lung cancer. The table lists this clone with a count of one. Its antigen is currently unknown. This CDR3 is 14 amino acids long. Between the trimmed V and J ends, which lost 4 bases and 2 bases, there was a span of 11 bases. Germline loops: CDR1 LNHNV, CDR2 YYDKDF (reference sequence). Findings and caveats of the study: There were a median roughly 60 of the top 100 tumor clones appearing in adjacent lung. Among the tissues sampled, uninvolved adjacent lung had the highest T cell clonality, above tumor. Prolonged overall survival went with higher T cell density in the blood. Only one tumor region was sequenced, so heterogeneity remains possible.

Measured with immunoSEQ multiplex PCR; TCRdb has only the in-frame clones, and not every one. Among 30,000 to 35,000 clones listed, approximately 91% were seen once. The sequenced sample was peripheral blood, obtained before any cancer treatment. This clonotype was obtained from a woman aged 35 to 75 with stage I lung adenocarcinoma. This chain links TRBV15 with TRBJ1-1, with D maybe TRBD1 (5 bases). Here the CDR3 DNA reads TGTGCCACCAGCAAGGGACGGACTAACACTGAAGCTTTCTTT. It translates to CATSKGRTNTEAFF.